These 26 T cell receptor beta chains were all obtained from the same sample, sequenced in a study of CD8 T cells in ankylosing spondylitis. Regarding the study as a whole: Characteristic of ankylosing spondylitis blood, it appeared, was a TCR beta motif comprising eight highly homologous variants.

TCRdb processed the 5' RACE reads anew with MiXCR; each CDR3 protein has one entry. Of 700,000 to 1,000,000 distinct CDR3 sequences in the sample, about 10% were seen once. The antigens for these receptors are not known. The material sequenced was blood, either unsorted or a sorted T cell fraction (not recorded which). These receptor sequences come from a male donor with ankylosing spondylitis.

There are a few counts of this clonotype. This rearrangement joins TRBV4-2 to TRBJ1-6; 8 nucleotides match TRBD1. Germline V gene lookup returns CDR1 LGHNA and CDR2 YNFKEQ. The V gene end was trimmed by 0 bases and the J gene end by 6 bases; junction bases not matched to a gene: 10. This CDR3 comprises 18 residues. CDR3 in DNA: TGTGCCAGCAGCCAAGATCCGGGCAGGGGGCGCGTTAATTCACCCCTCCACTTT. Translated: CASSQDPGRGRVNSPLHF.

This clonotype was seen only a few times. The gene calls are TRBV20-1 and TRBJ2-7, with 8 bases lining up with TRBD1. Germline lookup yields CDR1 DFQATT and CDR2 SNEGSKA (reference sequence). The CDR3 extends over 13 amino acids. V trimming: 7 bases; J trimming: 4 bases; junction bases outside the gene matches: 9. The CDR3, as DNA: TGCAGTGAAGTGCGACAGGGGATATACGAGCAGTACTTC. Its translation: CSEVRQGIYEQYF.

Only a few counts were recorded for this clonotype. The chain is built from TRBV20-1 and TRBJ2-3; no reliable D call. The germline V and J ends were trimmed by 5 bases and 6 bases, with 12 bases remaining between them. CDR3 length equals 12 residues. The germline gives CDR1 DFQATT, CDR2 SNEGSKA (reference sequence). CDR3: CSAPPTRDTQYF. The CDR3 DNA sequence: TGCAGTGCTCCTCCTACCCGGGATACGCAGTATTTT.

The chain combines TRBV13 with TRBJ1-2, with a tentative D call TRBD1 (5 bases). The CDR3 is 16 amino acids. Deletions cut 6 bases from V and 5 bases from J, with 22 bases between. Looked up from germline, CDR1 is PRHDT and CDR2 is FYEKMQ (reference sequence). In DNA form, the CDR3 reads TGTGCCAGCAGTCTTGAATTGAGACAGCCGCCTTATGGCTACACCTTC. The encoded protein is CASSLELRQPPYGYTF.

At least ten counts were recorded for this clonotype. The chain recombines TRBV20-1 with TRBJ1-2, with TRBD1 matching over 7 bases. CDR3 length: 12 amino acids. Looked up from germline, CDR1 is DFQATT and CDR2 is SNEGSKA (reference sequence). V was clipped by 6 bases and J by 8 bases; unmatched bases: 9. In DNA form, the CDR3 reads TGCAGTGCCAGGAGAGGGGGCGAGGGCTACACCTTC. Translated, it gives CSARRGGEGYTF.

The chain carries TRBV28 and TRBJ2-1; 8 positions match TRBD2. Germline CDR1 and CDR2: MDHEN and SYDVKM. V was pared by 10 bases and J by 0 bases, with 8 bases of the junction left unmatched. The CDR3 covers 15 residues. CDR3 residues: CANSRSGGSYNEQFF. The CDR3 DNA follows: TGTGCCAATAGTAGAAGCGGGGGCTCCTACAATGAGCAGTTCTTC.

This clonotype appeared a few times. The V and J genes are TRBV20-1 and TRBJ2-5; D is perhaps TRBD1 or TRBD2 (5 bases each). The CDR3 covers 13 residues. Trimming shortened V by 6 bases and J by 5 bases, and 16 bases separated the two germline ends. Germline V lookup: CDR1 DFQATT, CDR2 SNEGSKA (reference sequence). CDR3 loop: CSARRRQGETQYF. For the CDR3, the DNA is TGCAGTGCCAGGCGGAGGCAGGGTGAGACCCAGTACTTC.

This clonotype showed up just a few times. This chain links TRBV20-1 with TRBJ2-4, with D maybe TRBD1 (5 bases). V shed 6 bases and J shed 0 bases, with 18 bases lying between them. The CDR3 has 16 amino acids. In germline, CDR1 is DFQATT, CDR2 SNEGSKA (reference sequence). CDR3 DNA: TGCAGTGCCAGGGATCAGACCCGACTAGCCAAAAACATTCAGTACTTC. Encoded protein: CSARDQTRLAKNIQYF.

The V call is TRBV20-1, the J call TRBJ1-6; 8 nucleotides agree with TRBD1. Germline-derived CDR1 and CDR2 are DFQATT and SNEGSKA (reference sequence). Trimming took 4 bases from V and 7 from J; bases not matched to a gene: 6. The CDR3 consists of 14 residues. CDR3 protein: CSAIQGVWNSPLHF. DNA of the CDR3: TGCAGTGCTATACAGGGGGTATGGAATTCACCCCTCCACTTT.

This clonotype occurred a few times. J is TRBJ1-1 and V is TRBV7-2; D call uncertain. Germline values: CDR1 SGHTA, CDR2 FQGNSA. Trimming removed 3 bases at V and 2 bases at J, with 10 bases between. This CDR3 comprises 14 residues. The CDR3 nucleotides read TGTGCCAGCAGCTTTAGCGATTCCAACACTGAAGCTTTCTTT. Protein: CASSFSDSNTEAFF. The full variable domain, with the rest looked up from reference TRBV7-2 and TRBJ1-1, is GAGVSQSPSNKVTEKGKDVELRCDPISGHTALYWYRQSLGQGLEFLIYFQGNSAPDKSGLPSDRFSAERTGGSVSTLTIQRTQQEDSAVYLCASSFSDSNTEAFFGQGTRLTVV.

The table lists this clonotype with many counts. The rearrangement joins TRBV10-3 to TRBJ1-2, with D perhaps matching TRBD1 (5 bases). The CDR3 contains 14 residues. Trimming took 0 bases from V and 2 from J, leaving 7 bases between them. Germline V lookup: CDR1 ENHRY, CDR2 SYGVKD. CDR3 DNA sequence: TGTGCCATCAGTGAGTCCGGGGGGAACTATGGCTACACCTTC. It translates to CAISESGGNYGYTF.

There are a few counts of this clonotype. This sequence joins TRBV18 and TRBJ2-7, with 11 bases matching TRBD2. In germline, CDR1 is KGHSH, CDR2 LQKENI. V gave up 3 bases and J gave up 1 base; unmatched junction bases: 5. The CDR3 extends over 16 amino acids. Written as DNA, the CDR3 is TGTGCCAGCTCACCCTCTCTAGCGGGGGGATCCTACGAGCAGTACTTC. As protein: CASSPSLAGGSYEQYF.

This clonotype occurred a few times. The chain has TRBV5-1 and TRBJ2-5; tentatively, D is TRBD2 (7 bases). V dropped 0 bases and J dropped 4 bases, with 16 bases sitting between them. The CDR3 is 16 residues long. The V gene's germline CDR1 is SGHRS and CDR2 YFSETQ. This chain's CDR3 is CASSLATGGLLETQYF. DNA of the CDR3: TGCGCCAGCAGCTTGGCCACGGGGGGCCTTTTAGAGACCCAGTACTTC.

The CDR3 coding sequence is TGTGCCAGCAGTTTAGGTTCAGGAATGTCTGGGGCCAACGTCCTGACTTTC. This sequence encodes CASSLGSGMSGANVLTF. V is TRBV12-3 or TRBV12-4 and J is TRBJ2-6; D unresolved. Trimming cost V 1 base and J 1 base, with 11 bases left between them. The CDR3 loop spans 17 amino acids.

The rearrangement joins TRBV7-6 to TRBJ2-3, with 9 positions matching TRBD2. Germline CDR1 is SGHVS and CDR2 is FNYEAQ. The CDR3 contains 16 residues. J gave up 6 bases and V 5 bases, and 12 bases lay outside the gene matches. For the CDR3, the DNA is TGTGCCAGCAGCCCCAGTGGGACTAGCTCCAGGGATACGCAGTATTTT. Its translation: CASSPSGTSSRDTQYF.

The V gene is TRBV12-3 or TRBV12-4, the J gene TRBJ2-5; 7 positions match TRBD1. After removal of 5 bases from V and 3 bases from J, the junction contained 9 bases not matched to a gene. CDR3 length: 15 residues. CDR3 amino acids: CASSPLDRTEETQYF. As DNA, the CDR3 is TGTGCCAGCAGTCCCCTGGACAGGACTGAAGAGACCCAGTACTTC.

V and J are TRBV5-1 and TRBJ1-1; tentative D call: TRBD1 (6 bases). Germline CDR1 and CDR2: SGHRS and YFSETQ. V gave up 6 bases and J gave up 7 bases, with 16 bases separating them. This CDR3 is built from 13 residues. The CDR3 bases are TGCGCCAGCACTCAGGGACACCGTCTTGAAGCTTTCTTT. It is translated as CASTQGHRLEAFF.

This clonotype was recorded a few times. The chain carries TRBV4-2 and TRBJ1-1; TRBD1 matches at 9 bases. The CDR3 contains 20 residues. Losses at the gene ends were 4 bases for V and 0 bases for J; bases not matched to a gene: 18. Germline CDR1 reads LGHNA; CDR2 reads YNFKEQ. CDR3 sequence: CASSRQKDSGTGSVNTEAFF. In DNA form, the CDR3 reads TGTGCCAGCAGCCGTCAAAAGGATAGCGGGACAGGGAGCGTGAACACTGAAGCTTTCTTT.

This clonotype was recorded at least ten times. The chain links TRBV6-1 to TRBJ2-1, with 13 bases lining up with TRBD2. This CDR3 contains 15 residues. The J segment lost 2 bases and the V segment lost 7 bases, leaving 2 bases of the junction unmatched. Germline CDR1 MNHNS, CDR2 SASEGT. This CDR3 is CASKGLAGAYNEQFF. The DNA for the CDR3 is TGTGCCAGCAAAGGACTAGCGGGGGCCTACAATGAGCAGTTCTTC.

This clonotype has just a few counts. The chain combines TRBV20-1 with TRBJ2-5; tentatively, D is TRBD1 or TRBD2 (5 bases each). Germline CDR1 DFQATT, CDR2 SNEGSKA (reference sequence). This CDR3 is built from 13 residues. V was pared by 5 bases and J by 4 bases, with 14 bases between. CDR3 nucleotides: TGCAGTGCTCCCGAGAGAGGGGTAGAGACCCAGTACTTC. Translating it yields CSAPERGVETQYF.

A few counts support this clonotype. The gene calls are TRBV4-3 and TRBJ2-1; D gene unclear. This CDR3 contains 15 residues. In germline, CDR1 is LGHNA, CDR2 YSLEER. The V gene lost 2 bases and the J gene lost 2 bases, with 10 bases spanning the gap. CDR3 sequence (DNA): TGCGCCAGCAGCCAACTTCCGGTTGCCTACAATGAGCAGTTCTTC. Translating it yields CASSQLPVAYNEQFF.

This clonotype appeared a few times. The chain has TRBV20-1 and TRBJ1-5, with unresolved D. The CDR3 contains 14 residues. Germline V gene data show CDR1 as DFQATT and CDR2 as SNEGSKA (reference sequence). Trimming removed 1 base from V and 5 bases from J, with 12 bases in between. The CDR3 DNA is TGCAGTGCTAGAGGCCGCACAGACCATCAGCCCCAGCATTTT. It yields the protein CSARGRTDHQPQHF.

A few counts support this clonotype. This chain connects TRBV7-2 to TRBJ2-2; the D gene is possibly TRBD1 (5 bases). Germline assignment: CDR1 SGHTA and CDR2 FQGNSA. V lost 5 bases to trimming and J lost 2 bases, with 9 bases between them. The CDR3 is 14 residues long. CDR3 protein: CASSIQGNTGELFF. The CDR3, as DNA: TGTGCCAGCAGCATCCAGGGTAACACCGGGGAGCTGTTTTTT.

This clonotype was observed at least ten times. The gene calls are TRBV29-1 and TRBJ2-3, with D perhaps given as TRBD1 or TRBD2 (6 bases each). Trimming pared 6 bases from V and 4 bases from J, leaving 23 bases between. This CDR3 spans 16 amino acids. Germline V gives CDR1 SQVTM, CDR2 ANQGSEA. For the CDR3, the DNA is TGCAGCGTCAACGGGGGACACAATTTGCCCCCAGATACGCAGTATTTT. Its protein product is CSVNGGHNLPPDTQYF.

This clonotype was recorded a few times. This chain connects TRBV6-5 to TRBJ2-5; D call uncertain. CDR1 and CDR2 (germline): MNHEY, SVGAGI. This CDR3 region has 14 residues. The germline V and J ends were trimmed by 2 bases and 2 bases, with 9 bases remaining between them. This CDR3 reads CASSYAPAQETQYF. In DNA, the CDR3 is TGTGCCAGCAGTTACGCGCCAGCTCAAGAGACCCAGTACTTC.

The rearrangement uses TRBV11-2 and TRBJ2-3, with 9 nucleotides matching TRBD2. CDR1 is SGHAT and CDR2 is FQNNGV in the germline V gene. The CDR3 contains 19 residues. The J segment lost 0 bases and the V segment lost 5 bases, leaving 15 bases of the junction unmatched. DNA for the CDR3: TGTGCCAGCAGCACGGGACTAGCTAACTTTCGTTTCAGCACAGATACGCAGTATTTT. It yields the protein CASSTGLANFRFSTDTQYF.